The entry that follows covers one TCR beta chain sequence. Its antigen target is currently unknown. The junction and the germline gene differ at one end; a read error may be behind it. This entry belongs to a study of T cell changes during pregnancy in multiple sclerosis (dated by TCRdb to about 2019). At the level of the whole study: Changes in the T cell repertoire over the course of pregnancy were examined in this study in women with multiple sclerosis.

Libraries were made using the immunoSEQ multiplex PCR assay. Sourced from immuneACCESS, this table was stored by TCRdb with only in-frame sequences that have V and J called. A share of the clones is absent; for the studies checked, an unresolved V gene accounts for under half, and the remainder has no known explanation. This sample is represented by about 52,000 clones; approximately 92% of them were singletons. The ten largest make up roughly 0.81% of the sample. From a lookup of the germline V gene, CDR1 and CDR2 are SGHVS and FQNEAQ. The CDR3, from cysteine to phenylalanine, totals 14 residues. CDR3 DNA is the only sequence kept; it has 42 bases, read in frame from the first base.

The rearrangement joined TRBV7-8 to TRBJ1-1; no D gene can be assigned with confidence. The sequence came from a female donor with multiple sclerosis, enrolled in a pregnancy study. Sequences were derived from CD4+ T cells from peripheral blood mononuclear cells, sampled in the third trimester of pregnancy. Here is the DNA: TGTGCCAACAGCTTAGCGCCCCTTTCGCGGGAAGGTTTCTTT. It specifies CANSLAPLSREGFF.